This is a list of T cell receptor beta chains from one sample in a study of blood T cell repertoires in COVID-19. Only in-frame clones appear in the TCRdb table, and some are missing; sequencing was by immunoSEQ multiplex PCR. The sample carries roughly 350,000 clones, 85% recorded once. The source material was peripheral blood. These receptors all come from a young woman with acute or convalescent COVID-19. Both conserved end residues are part of each CDR3. The D gene is left open where the match is weak. For some rows the clone size is stated as once, few or many, or as a class when expanded; others skip it.

J gene,clone size,V gene,D gene,CDR3 protein,CDR3 DNA
TRBJ1-1,.,TRBV4-2,TRBD1,CASSRSAGTGMNTEAFF,TGTGCCAGCAGCCGATCGGCGGGGACAGGGATGAACACTGAAGCTTTCTTT
TRBJ1-2,.,TRBV12-5,.,CASGWVQTNGYTF,TGTGCTAGTGGTTGGGTCCAGACAAATGGCTACACCTTC
TRBJ2-3,.,TRBV9,.,CASSVAGVADTQYF,TGTGCCAGCAGCGTCGCGGGCGTCGCAGATACGCAGTATTTT
TRBJ2-1,.,TRBV3-1/TRBV3-2,.,CASSQRYNEQFF,TGTGCCAGCAGCCAACGGTACAATGAGCAGTTCTTC
TRBJ1-2,.,TRBV12-5,TRBD1,CASGFAQGASYTF,TGTGCTAGTGGTTTTGCTCAGGGGGCTAGCTACACCTTC
TRBJ2-2,once,TRBV5-4,TRBD2,CASSPRGSGGATGELFF,TGTGCCAGCAGCCCCCGGGGTAGCGGGGGGGCGACCGGGGAGCTGTTTTTT
TRBJ2-1,once,TRBV5-1,TRBD2,CASSLGSSGAYNEQFF,TGCGCCAGCAGCTTGGGAAGTAGCGGGGCCTACAATGAGCAGTTCTTC
TRBJ2-5,.,TRBV2,TRBD2,CASAETSGSQETQYF,TGTGCCAGCGCCGAGACTAGCGGGAGTCAGGAGACCCAGTACTTC
TRBJ1-5,.,TRBV7-2,TRBD1,CASSSHRGNLDQPQHF,TGTGCCAGCAGCTCCCACAGGGGAAATCTCGATCAGCCCCAGCATTTT
TRBJ1-1,.,TRBV14,.,CASSHTTGRAEAFF,TGTGCCAGCAGCCACACTACAGGGAGGGCTGAAGCTTTCTTT
TRBJ2-3,.,TRBV2,TRBD1,CASSADRGSTDTQYF,TGTGCCAGCAGTGCGGACAGGGGGAGCACAGATACGCAGTATTTT
TRBJ1-1,few,TRBV24-1,.,CATSDSSRGEAFF,TGTGCCACCAGTGATTCCTCCCGGGGAGAAGCTTTCTTT
TRBJ2-5,.,TRBV6-5,.,CASSRGETQYF,TGTGCCAGCAGCCGGGGTGAGACCCAGTACTTC
TRBJ2-7,.,TRBV7-8,.,CASSPRGYEQYF,TGTGCCAGCAGCCCACGGGGGTACGAGCAGTACTTC
TRBJ1-1,.,TRBV7-3,.,CASSYTTVTEAFF,TGTGCCAGCAGCTACACAACAGTCACTGAAGCTTTCTTT
TRBJ1-2,once,TRBV18,.,CASSPGVLGAPGYTF,TGTGCCAGCTCACCTGGTGTCCTAGGGGCACCCGGCTACACCTTC
TRBJ2-5,once,TRBV6-5,TRBD1,CASSYSETGGETQYF,TGTGCCAGCAGTTACTCGGAGACAGGGGGAGAGACCCAGTACTTC
TRBJ1-2,.,TRBV5-1,TRBD1,CASSSTGTGYYGYTF,TGCGCCAGCAGCTCTACCGGGACAGGGTACTATGGCTACACCTTC
TRBJ2-1,once,TRBV7-2,TRBD2,CASSFQAGGDNEQFF,TGTGCCAGCAGCTTTCAAGCGGGAGGGGACAATGAGCAGTTCTTC
TRBJ1-4,.,TRBV28,.,CASRKTVRKEKLFF,TGTGCCAGCAGAAAGACTGTTCGTAAAGAAAAACTGTTTTTT
TRBJ2-3,.,TRBV24-1,TRBD1,CATSESGTGRTDTQYF,TGTGCCACCAGTGAGTCCGGGACAGGGCGGACAGATACGCAGTATTTT
TRBJ1-3,.,TRBV12-5,TRBD1,CASGPYRGTGNTIYF,TGTGCTAGTGGACCCTACAGGGGTACTGGAAACACCATATATTTT
TRBJ1-3,.,TRBV9,TRBD1,CASSSGTAGNTIYF,TGTGCCAGCAGTTCGGGGACAGCTGGAAACACCATATATTTT
TRBJ1-2,.,TRBV6-6,.,CASTLRELDGYTF,TGTGCCAGCACCCTGAGGGAGTTGGATGGCTACACCTTC
TRBJ2-1,.,TRBV11-3,TRBD2,CASSLPQAGAYNEQFF,TGTGCCAGCAGCTTACCCCAAGCGGGAGCCTACAATGAGCAGTTCTTC
TRBJ1-5,.,TRBV19,.,CASRINTGNQPQHF,TGTGCCAGTAGGATCAATACTGGCAATCAGCCCCAGCATTTT
TRBJ1-2,.,TRBV5-1,TRBD1,CASSDTGGSYGYTF,TGCGCCAGCAGTGATACAGGGGGCAGCTATGGCTACACCTTC
TRBJ1-4,.,TRBV2,.,CASRRQVVNEKLFF,TGTGCCAGCAGGAGACAGGTCGTTAATGAAAAACTGTTTTTT
TRBJ2-3,once,TRBV28,TRBD1,CASRLQGASVDTQYF,TGTGCCAGCAGATTACAGGGGGCTTCAGTAGATACGCAGTATTTT
TRBJ2-3,.,TRBV6-2/TRBV6-3,.,CASSYSKEGTLSTSTDTQYF,TGTGCCAGCAGTTACTCTAAGGAGGGGACCCTCTCAACTAGCACAGATACGCAGTATTTT
TRBJ1-2,.,TRBV4-2,TRBD1,CASSLFYRGRGYTF,TGTGCCAGCAGCCTGTTTTACAGGGGCCGCGGCTACACCTTC
TRBJ1-2,.,TRBV2,TRBD1,CASKWTGEAEGYTF,TGTGCCAGCAAATGGACAGGGGAGGCGGAGGGCTACACCTTC
TRBJ2-2,.,TRBV6-1,.,CASSEWRELSGELFF,TGTGCCAGCAGTGAGTGGAGGGAGCTTAGTGGGGAGCTGTTTTTT
TRBJ1-2,.,TRBV3-1/TRBV3-2,TRBD1,CASTRQGANYGYTF,TGTGCCAGCACCCGACAGGGGGCTAACTATGGCTACACCTTC
TRBJ1-1,.,TRBV15,.,CATSRVAGSGAFF,TGTGCCACCAGCAGAGTAGCAGGGTCCGGAGCTTTCTTT
TRBJ1-5,.,TRBV28,.,CASGPGRQPQHF,TGTGCCAGCGGCCCAGGGAGGCAGCCCCAGCATTTT
TRBJ2-7,.,TRBV28,.,CASSSIRDTRSYEQYF,TGTGCCAGCAGTTCCATCCGGGACACGCGCTCCTACGAGCAGTACTTC
TRBJ2-4,.,TRBV10-3,.,CAISESGSKNIQYF,TGTGCCATCAGTGAGTCCGGGTCCAAAAACATTCAGTACTTC
TRBJ2-1,.,TRBV19,TRBD2,CASSPGSGRGNEQFF,TGTGCCAGTAGCCCAGGTAGCGGGAGAGGGAATGAGCAGTTCTTC
TRBJ2-3,.,TRBV27,TRBD2,CASSLSWVRLAGGPDTQYF,TGTGCCAGCAGTTTGTCTTGGGTACGGCTAGCGGGAGGGCCAGATACGCAGTATTTT
TRBJ2-5,.,TRBV3-1/TRBV3-2,.,CASSTRQEETQYF,TGTGCCAGCAGCACGAGACAAGAAGAGACCCAGTACTTC
TRBJ2-1,.,TRBV5-4,.,CASSPWAIYNEQFF,TGTGCCAGCAGCCCGTGGGCTATCTACAATGAGCAGTTCTTC
TRBJ2-7,.,TRBV7-3,.,CASSLGGANEQYF,TGTGCCAGCAGCTTAGGGGGGGCCAACGAGCAGTACTTC
TRBJ1-6,.,TRBV10-3,TRBD1,CAISETGDSSDLHF,TGTGCCATCAGTGAGACAGGGGATAGTTCAGACCTCCACTTT
TRBJ1-2,.,TRBV3-1/TRBV3-2,.,CASSQDFTVPYGYTF,TGTGCCAGCAGCCAAGATTTCACAGTTCCCTATGGCTACACCTTC
TRBJ1-1,.,TRBV2,.,CASSEAEEEANTEAFF,TGTGCCAGCAGTGAAGCTGAGGAGGAGGCGAACACTGAAGCTTTCTTT
TRBJ1-1,.,TRBV5-1,TRBD1,CASATGGTTEAFF,TGCGCCAGCGCGACAGGGGGCACCACTGAAGCTTTCTTT
TRBJ1-2,.,TRBV9,.,CASSPSGPYGYTF,TGTGCCAGCAGTCCCTCCGGTCCCTATGGCTACACCTTC